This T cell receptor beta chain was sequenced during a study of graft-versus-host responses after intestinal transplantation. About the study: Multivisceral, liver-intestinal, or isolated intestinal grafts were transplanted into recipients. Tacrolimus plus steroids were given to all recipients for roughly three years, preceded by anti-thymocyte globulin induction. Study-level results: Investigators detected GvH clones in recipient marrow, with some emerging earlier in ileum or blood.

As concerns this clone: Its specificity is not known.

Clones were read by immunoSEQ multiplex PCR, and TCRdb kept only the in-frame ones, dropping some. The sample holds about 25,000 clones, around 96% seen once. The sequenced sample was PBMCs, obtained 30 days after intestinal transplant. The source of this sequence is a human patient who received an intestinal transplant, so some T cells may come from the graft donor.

CDR3 protein: CASSPLVAGNTGELFF. CDR3 nucleotides: TGTGCCAGCTCACCACTGGTGGCGGGGAACACCGGGGAGCTGTTTTTT. The V gene is TRBV18, the J gene TRBJ2-2, with D tentatively TRBD2 (5 bases). The CDR3 contains 16 residues. V was shortened by 1 base and J by 1 base, with 10 bases between the two germline ends. The V gene's germline CDR1 is KGHSH and CDR2 LQKENI.